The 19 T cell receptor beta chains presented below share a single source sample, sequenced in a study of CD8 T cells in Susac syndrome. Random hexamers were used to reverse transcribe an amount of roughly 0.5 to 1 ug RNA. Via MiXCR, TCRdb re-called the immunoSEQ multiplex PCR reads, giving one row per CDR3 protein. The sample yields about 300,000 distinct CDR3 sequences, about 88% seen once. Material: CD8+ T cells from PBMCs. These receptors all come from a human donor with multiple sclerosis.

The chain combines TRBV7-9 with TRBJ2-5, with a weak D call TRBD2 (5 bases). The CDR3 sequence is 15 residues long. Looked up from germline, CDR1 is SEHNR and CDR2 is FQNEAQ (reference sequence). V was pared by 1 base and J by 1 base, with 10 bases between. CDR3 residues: CASSLVRLSQETQYF. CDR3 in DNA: TGTGCCAGCAGCTTAGTGAGACTAAGCCAAGAGACCCAGTACTTC.

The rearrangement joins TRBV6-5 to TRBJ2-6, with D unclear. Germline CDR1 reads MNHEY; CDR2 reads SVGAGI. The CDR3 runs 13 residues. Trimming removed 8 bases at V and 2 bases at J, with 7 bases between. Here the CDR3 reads CASGSTGANVLTF. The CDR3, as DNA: TGTGCCAGCGGTTCTACTGGGGCCAACGTCCTGACTTTC.

The chain's CDR3 is CASSLMDSGNTIYF. CDR3 nucleotide sequence: TGTGCCAGCAGTTTAATGGACTCTGGAAACACCATATATTTT. The V gene is TRBV28, the J gene TRBJ1-3; D is unclear. This CDR3 has 14 residues. The germline V and J ends were trimmed by 2 bases and 0 bases, with 5 bases remaining between them. From germline, CDR1 is MDHEN and CDR2 SYDVKM.

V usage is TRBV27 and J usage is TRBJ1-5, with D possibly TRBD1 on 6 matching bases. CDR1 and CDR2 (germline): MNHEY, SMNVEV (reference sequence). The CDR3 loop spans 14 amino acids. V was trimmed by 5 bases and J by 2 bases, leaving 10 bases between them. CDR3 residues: CASSANRGNQPQHF. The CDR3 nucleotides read TGTGCCAGCAGTGCGAACAGGGGCAATCAGCCCCAGCATTTT.

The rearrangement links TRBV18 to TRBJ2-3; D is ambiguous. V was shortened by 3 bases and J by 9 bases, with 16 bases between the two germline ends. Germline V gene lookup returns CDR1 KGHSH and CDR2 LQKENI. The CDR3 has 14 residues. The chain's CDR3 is CASSPPLDPRTQYF. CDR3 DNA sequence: TGTGCCAGCTCACCCCCCCTCGACCCTAGAACGCAGTATTTT.

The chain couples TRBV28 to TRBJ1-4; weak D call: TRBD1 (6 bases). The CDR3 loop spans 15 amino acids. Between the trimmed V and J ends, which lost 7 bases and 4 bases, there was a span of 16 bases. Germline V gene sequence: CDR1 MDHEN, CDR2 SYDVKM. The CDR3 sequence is CASTLDRSSNEKLFF. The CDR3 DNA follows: TGTGCCAGCACCCTCGACAGGAGTAGTAATGAAAAACTGTTTTTT.

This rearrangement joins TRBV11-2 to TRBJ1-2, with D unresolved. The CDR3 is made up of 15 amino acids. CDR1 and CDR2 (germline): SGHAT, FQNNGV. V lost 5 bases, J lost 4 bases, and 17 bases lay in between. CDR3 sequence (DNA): TGTGCCAGCAGCGGTATAGCTATGGTGGGCTATGGCTACACCTTC. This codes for CASSGIAMVGYGYTF.

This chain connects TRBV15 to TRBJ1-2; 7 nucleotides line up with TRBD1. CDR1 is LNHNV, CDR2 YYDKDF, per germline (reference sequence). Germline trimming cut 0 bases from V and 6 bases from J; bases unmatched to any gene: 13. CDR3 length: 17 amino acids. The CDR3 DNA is TGTGCCACCAGCAGAGATCCCTCGACAGGGAAGGTCAATGGCTACACCTTC. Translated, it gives CATSRDPSTGKVNGYTF.

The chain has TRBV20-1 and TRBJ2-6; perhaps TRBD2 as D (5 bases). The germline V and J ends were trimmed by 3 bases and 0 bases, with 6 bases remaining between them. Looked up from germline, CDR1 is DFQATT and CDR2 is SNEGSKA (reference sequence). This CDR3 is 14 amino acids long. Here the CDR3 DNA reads TGCAGTGCTAGCGGAGGCTCTGGGGCCAACGTCCTGACTTTC. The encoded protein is CSASGGSGANVLTF.

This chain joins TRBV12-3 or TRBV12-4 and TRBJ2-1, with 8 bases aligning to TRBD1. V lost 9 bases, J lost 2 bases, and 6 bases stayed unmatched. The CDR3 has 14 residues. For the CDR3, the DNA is TGTGCCAGTTCCGGGACAGGTACCTACAATGAGCAGTTCTTC. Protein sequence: CASSGTGTYNEQFF.

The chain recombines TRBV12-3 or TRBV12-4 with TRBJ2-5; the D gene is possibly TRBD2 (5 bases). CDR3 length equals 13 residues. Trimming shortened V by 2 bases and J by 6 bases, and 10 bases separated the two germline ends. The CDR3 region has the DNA TGTGCCAGCAGTTTATTTGAGCGGCAGACCCAGTACTTC. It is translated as CASSLFERQTQYF.

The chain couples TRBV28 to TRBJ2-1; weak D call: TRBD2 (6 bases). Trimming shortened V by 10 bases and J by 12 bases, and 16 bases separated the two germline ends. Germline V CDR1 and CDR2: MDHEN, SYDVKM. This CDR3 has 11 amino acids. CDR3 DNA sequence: TGTGCCACCGACGGGGGTCCCGGGCAGTTCTTC. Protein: CATDGGPGQFF.

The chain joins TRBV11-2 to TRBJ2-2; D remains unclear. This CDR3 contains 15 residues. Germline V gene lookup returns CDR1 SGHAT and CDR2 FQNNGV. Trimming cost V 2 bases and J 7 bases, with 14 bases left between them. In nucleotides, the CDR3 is TGTGCCAGCAGCTTAACGTCGGTAATGAACGGGGAGCTGTTTTTT. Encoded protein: CASSLTSVMNGELFF.

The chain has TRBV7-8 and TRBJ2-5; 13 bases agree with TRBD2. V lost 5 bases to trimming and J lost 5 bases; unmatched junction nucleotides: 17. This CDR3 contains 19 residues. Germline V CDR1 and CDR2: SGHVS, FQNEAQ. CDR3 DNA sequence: TGTGCCAGCAGCACCCCTCTTAGAAGGACTAGCGGGAGTTCCGAGACCCAGTACTTC. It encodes CASSTPLRRTSGSSETQYF.

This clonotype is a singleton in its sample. CDR3 nucleotides: TGTGCCAGCAGTTTCTCTATGGGATCACAGCACTACGAGCAGTACTTC. This encodes CASSFSMGSQHYEQYF. The chain uses TRBV27 and TRBJ2-7, with D uncertain. Germline CDR1 and CDR2: MNHEY and SMNVEV (reference sequence). The CDR3 covers 16 residues. Trimming pared 3 bases from V and 3 bases from J, leaving 18 bases between.

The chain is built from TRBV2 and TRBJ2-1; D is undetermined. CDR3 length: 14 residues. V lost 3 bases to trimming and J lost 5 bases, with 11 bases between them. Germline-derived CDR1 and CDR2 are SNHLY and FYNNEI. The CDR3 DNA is TGTGCCAGCAGTGAGGGCTACCAGCACAATGAGCAGTTCTTC. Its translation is CASSEGYQHNEQFF.

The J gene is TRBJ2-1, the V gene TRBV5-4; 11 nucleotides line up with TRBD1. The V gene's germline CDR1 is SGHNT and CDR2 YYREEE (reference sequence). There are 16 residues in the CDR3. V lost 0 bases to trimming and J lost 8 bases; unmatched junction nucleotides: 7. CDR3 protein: CASSLAGQGARDEQFF. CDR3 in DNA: TGTGCCAGCAGCTTGGCCGGACAGGGGGCAAGGGATGAGCAGTTCTTC.

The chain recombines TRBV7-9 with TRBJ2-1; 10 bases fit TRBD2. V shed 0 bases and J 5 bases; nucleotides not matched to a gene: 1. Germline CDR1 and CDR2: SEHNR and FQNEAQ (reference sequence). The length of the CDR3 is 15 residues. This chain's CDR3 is CASSLALAGHNEQFF. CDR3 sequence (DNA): TGTGCCAGCAGCTTAGCACTAGCGGGGCACAATGAGCAGTTCTTC.

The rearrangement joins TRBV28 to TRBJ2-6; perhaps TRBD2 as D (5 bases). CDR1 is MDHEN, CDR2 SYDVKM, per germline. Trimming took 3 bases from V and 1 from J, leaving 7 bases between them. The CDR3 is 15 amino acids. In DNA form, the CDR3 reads TGTGCCAGCAGTTTTCCGGGATCTGGGGCCAACGTCCTGACTTTC. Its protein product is CASSFPGSGANVLTF.